Below, 4 T cell receptor beta chains from the same sample are listed, as sequenced in a study of blood T cell repertoires in COVID-19 (dated by TCRdb to the early 2020s). Library generation was performed with the immunoSEQ multiplex PCR assay. Held by TCRdb, this immuneACCESS table contains in-frame sequences only and omits some clones. Under half of the omission traces to an unresolved V gene where checked; the cause of the rest is unknown. Counted in this sample were about 270,000 clones; around nine tenths of them appeared once. The top ten constitute about 10% of the sample. The material sequenced was peripheral blood. These receptors were taken from a man aged 35 to 55 with active or convalescent COVID-19.

The chain uses TRBV27 and TRBJ2-7; tentative D call: TRBD2 (5 bases). The CDR3 length is 15 residues. Germline CDR1 is MNHEY and CDR2 is SMNVEV (reference sequence). Between the trimmed V and J ends, which lost 0 bases and 5 bases, there was a span of 14 bases. CDR3 sequence: CASSLSSPPGNEQYF. In DNA, the CDR3 is TGTGCCAGCAGTTTATCGTCCCCCCCGGGGAACGAGCAGTACTTC.

This clone has just a few counts. This sample includes further DNA sequences coding for the same CDR3. The genes are TRBV6-5 and TRBJ1-6; D is possibly TRBD1 (6 bases). CDR3 length: 12 residues. The germline gives CDR1 MNHEY, CDR2 SVGAGI. V was cut by 2 bases and J by 13 bases, with 9 bases left in between. CDR3 sequence: CASSYRGGPLHF. The CDR3, as DNA: TGTGCCAGCAGTTACAGAGGGGGTCCCCTCCACTTT.

The chain carries TRBV14 and TRBJ1-2; D is possibly TRBD1 (5 bases). The CDR3 spans 16 residues. CDR1 is SGHDN, CDR2 FVKESK, per germline. Trimming removed 4 bases from V and 0 bases from J, with 15 bases in between. CDR3 residues: CASSPNARATNYGYTF. CDR3 DNA sequence: TGTGCCAGCAGCCCAAACGCCAGGGCTACTAACTATGGCTACACCTTC.

The chain employs TRBV2 and TRBJ1-1; 9 bases agree with TRBD1. Per the germline V gene, CDR1 is SNHLY and CDR2 is FYNNEI. Losses at the gene ends were 5 bases for V and 8 bases for J; bases not matched to a gene: 12. The CDR3 covers 15 residues. In DNA form, the CDR3 reads TGTGCCAGCAGTCACCGGGACAGGGTCCTACCGGAAGCTTTCTTT. This translates into CASSHRDRVLPEAFF.